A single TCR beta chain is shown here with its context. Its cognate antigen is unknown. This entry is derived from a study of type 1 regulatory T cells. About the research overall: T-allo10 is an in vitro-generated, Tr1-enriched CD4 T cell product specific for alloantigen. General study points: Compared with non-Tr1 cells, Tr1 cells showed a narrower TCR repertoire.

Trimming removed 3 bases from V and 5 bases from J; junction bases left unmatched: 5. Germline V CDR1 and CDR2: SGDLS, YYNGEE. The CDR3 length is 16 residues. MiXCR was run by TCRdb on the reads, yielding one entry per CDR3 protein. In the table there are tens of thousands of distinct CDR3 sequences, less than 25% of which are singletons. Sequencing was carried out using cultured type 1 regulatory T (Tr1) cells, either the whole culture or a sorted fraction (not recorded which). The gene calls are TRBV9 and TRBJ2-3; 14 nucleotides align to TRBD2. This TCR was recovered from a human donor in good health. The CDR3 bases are TGTGCCAGCAGCGCGGGACTAGCGGGAGCAGGAGATACGCAGTATTTT. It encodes CASSAGLAGAGDTQYF.